These 16 T cell receptor beta chains were all obtained from the same sample, sequenced in a study of OX40 agonist ivuxolimab in advanced cancers. Profiled with immunoSEQ multiplex PCR; TCRdb holds only in-frame clones, not every one. The profile shows 55,000 or so clones, around 90% of them singletons. The specimen was CD4+ or CD8+ T cells sorted from blood, collected in a trial of the OX40 agonist ivuxolimab. The origin of the receptors is an adult with an advanced solid tumor such as melanoma, head and neck, liver or kidney cancer.

CDR3 in DNA: TGTGCCAGCAGCATCCGACAGGGGATCTACGAGCAGTACTTC. Translating gives CASSIRQGIYEQYF. The chain joins TRBV6-6 to TRBJ2-7; the match to TRBD1 covers 8 bases. The CDR3 covers 14 residues. V gave up 6 bases and J gave up 3 bases; unmatched junction bases: 7. CDR1 is MNHNY and CDR2 is SVGAGI in the germline V gene (reference sequence).

V gene TRBV27 combines with J gene TRBJ2-5; a possible D gene is TRBD2 (5 bases). Germline CDR1 is MNHEY and CDR2 is SMNVEV (reference sequence). CDR3 length: 14 amino acids. V was cut by 0 bases and J by 4 bases, with 9 bases left in between. DNA of the CDR3: TGTGCCAGCAGTTTATCGTCCCGGGGAGAGACCCAGTACTTC. Amino acids: CASSLSSRGETQYF.

For this clone: A junction boundary mismatches the germline segment, possibly from a read error. This chain joins TRBV6-6 and TRBJ2-7; a possible D gene is TRBD1 (6 bases). Germline V gives CDR1 MNHNY, CDR2 SVGAGI (reference sequence). This CDR3 has 13 amino acids. The DNA for the CDR3 is TGTGCCAGCGTAGGGGGTCCCTCCAACGAGCAGTACTTC. Protein sequence: CASVGGPSNEQYF.

J is TRBJ1-1 and V is TRBV29-1, with TRBD1 identical over 8 bases. CDR3 size: 13 residues. Germline V CDR1 and CDR2: SQVTM, ANQGSEA. J lost 4 bases, V lost 6 bases, and 7 bases had no gene match. As DNA, the CDR3 is TGCAGCGTCGCAACCGGGACAGGCACTGAAGCTTTCTTT. Its translation: CSVATGTGTEAFF.

This CDR3 is CAWSPNRGPNYGYTF. The CDR3 DNA is TGTGCCTGGAGTCCAAACAGGGGGCCTAACTATGGCTACACCTTC. The rearrangement uses TRBV30 and TRBJ1-2, with 9 bases that match TRBD1. J gave up 0 bases and V 2 bases, and 4 bases lay outside the gene matches. CDR3 size: 15 residues. The germline CDR1 and CDR2 sequences are GTSNPN and SVGIG (reference sequence).

The chain links TRBV28 to TRBJ2-2, with a possible D match to TRBD1 (6 bases). Germline CDR1 MDHEN, CDR2 SYDVKM. The CDR3 runs to 16 residues. The V gene lost 7 bases and the J gene lost 2 bases, with 17 bases spanning the gap. Here the CDR3 reads CASTQGLGLNTGELFF. CDR3 coding DNA: TGTGCCAGCACCCAGGGGTTGGGCCTCAACACCGGGGAGCTGTTTTTT.

The chain carries TRBV5-6 and TRBJ2-2, with D maybe TRBD2 (6 bases). The CDR3 loop spans 15 amino acids. Looked up from germline, CDR1 is SGHDT and CDR2 is YYEEEE. Trimming left V 2 bases short and J 1 base short, with 9 bases between. This CDR3 reads CASSFMGGNTGELFF. For the CDR3, the DNA is TGTGCCAGCAGCTTTATGGGAGGGAACACCGGGGAGCTGTTTTTT.

This chain uses TRBV27 with TRBJ1-2, with 8 bases aligning to TRBD1. The CDR3 covers 14 residues. J lost 7 bases, V lost 5 bases, and 9 bases had no gene match. Germline V lookup: CDR1 MNHEY, CDR2 SMNVEV (reference sequence). The CDR3 nucleotides read TGTGCCAGCAGTCTCTCGGACAGGGCGGCTGGCTACACCTTC. Residues: CASSLSDRAAGYTF.

The genes are TRBV7-9 and TRBJ2-7; D is unresolved. CDR3 size: 11 residues. Germline CDR1 SEHNR, CDR2 FQNEAQ (reference sequence). V lost 5 bases, J lost 4 bases, and 6 bases lay in between. The CDR3 DNA reads as TGTGCCAGCAGCCTGAATTACGAGCAGTACTTC. Protein product: CASSLNYEQYF.

This chain joins TRBV2 and TRBJ1-1, with D unclear. Germline CDR1 SNHLY, CDR2 FYNNEI. Trimming took off 7 bases at V and 3 bases at J, with 9 bases between the two ends. The CDR3 has 12 residues. The CDR3: CASKYSDTEAFF. The CDR3 coding sequence is TGTGCCAGCAAGTACTCCGACACTGAAGCTTTCTTT. The full variable domain, in which reference TRBV2 and TRBJ1-1 provide the parts outside the CDR3, is EPEVTQTPSHQVTQMGQEVILRCVPISNHLYFYWYRQILGQKVEFLVSFYNNEISEKSEIFDDQFSVERPDGSNFTLKIRSTKLEDSAMYFCASKYSDTEAFFGQGTRLTVV.

CDR3 DNA: TGCGCCAGCAGCCTCCCGGGGGGGCTAGAAGCTTTCTTT. It codes for CASSLPGGLEAFF. This rearrangement joins TRBV4-1 to TRBJ1-1, with a tentative D call TRBD1 (6 bases). Germline V CDR1 and CDR2: MGHRA, YSYEKL. The CDR3 runs 13 residues. V dropped 4 bases and J dropped 8 bases, with 14 bases sitting between them.

The rearrangement joins TRBV13 to TRBJ2-2; 8 positions match TRBD2. V gave up 5 bases and J gave up 1 base; unmatched junction bases: 9. Germline CDR1 reads PRHDT; CDR2 reads FYEKMQ (reference sequence). The CDR3 has 17 amino acids. The CDR3 DNA reads TGTGCCAGCAGCCCGCGAGGGAGCGGGAGGAACACCGGGGAGCTGTTTTTT. It encodes CASSPRGSGRNTGELFF.

This chain uses TRBV19 with TRBJ2-1; the match to TRBD1 covers 8 bases. Germline trimming cut 4 bases from V and 12 bases from J; bases unmatched to any gene: 5. Germline CDR1 is LNHDA and CDR2 is SQIVND (reference sequence). This CDR3 has 12 residues. CDR3 residues: CASSTLDRGQFF. DNA for the CDR3: TGTGCCAGTAGTACCCTCGACAGGGGGCAGTTCTTC. The full variable domain, completed using reference TRBV19 and TRBJ2-1, is DGGITQSPKYLFRKEGQNVTLSCEQNLNHDAMYWYRQDPGQGLRLIYYSQIVNDFQKGDIAEGYSVSREKKESFPLTVTSAQKNPTAFYLCASSTLDRGQFFGPGTRLTVL.

The V call is TRBV27, the J call TRBJ1-6, with TRBD1 matching 11 bases. This CDR3 spans 14 amino acids. Germline-derived CDR1 and CDR2 are MNHEY and SMNVEV (reference sequence). Trimming cost V 6 bases and J 10 bases; bases outside gene matches: 5. Here the CDR3 reads CASSRTGGWSPLHF. In nucleotides, the CDR3 is TGTGCCAGCAGCCGGACAGGGGGCTGGTCACCCCTCCACTTT.

The CDR3 spells CATAVTSGSHEQFF. The DNA for the CDR3 is TGTGCCACCGCCGTGACTAGCGGGAGCCATGAGCAGTTCTTC. The chain combines TRBV6-6 with TRBJ2-1; TRBD2 matches at 12 bases. The germline CDR1 and CDR2 sequences are MNHNY and SVGAGI (reference sequence). The V segment lost 10 bases and the J segment 8 bases; nucleotides outside the gene matches: 9. CDR3 length: 14 residues.

This clone is a singleton in its sample. This rearrangement joins TRBV6-5 to TRBJ2-7; tentatively, D is TRBD2 (5 bases). The germline V and J ends were trimmed by 1 base and 6 bases, with 10 bases remaining between them. CDR3 length: 13 amino acids. CDR1 and CDR2 from the germline V gene are MNHEY and SVGAGI. The CDR3 reads CASSYLASSEQYF. CDR3 bases: TGTGCCAGCAGTTACTTGGCTAGCAGCGAGCAGTACTTC.